The 11 T cell receptor beta chains below all came from one sample that was sequenced in a study of graft-versus-host responses after intestinal transplantation. Only in-frame clones appear in the TCRdb table, and some are missing; sequencing was by immunoSEQ multiplex PCR. Altogether about 20,000 clones are present, about 89% being singletons, with the ten largest covering roughly 51%. The sample in question was bone marrow, obtained about 130 days after transplant. All receptors come from a human patient who received an intestinal transplant, so some T cells may come from the graft donor.

This clone has a single count. The chain carries TRBV9 and TRBJ2-3, with a possible D match to TRBD2 (5 bases). The CDR3 totals 15 residues. Germline CDR1 SGDLS, CDR2 YYNGEE. Between the trimmed V and J ends, which lost 0 bases and 5 bases, there was a span of 13 bases. The CDR3: CASSVGIASGDTQYF. Here the CDR3 DNA reads TGTGCCAGCAGCGTAGGGATAGCGAGCGGAGATACGCAGTATTTT.

The chain recombines TRBV30 with TRBJ2-1, with D maybe TRBD1 (6 bases). The CDR3 is 15 residues long. Trimming cost V 3 bases and J 1 base, with 13 bases left between them. The germline CDR1 and CDR2 sequences are GTSNPN and SVGIG (reference sequence). CDR3: CAWRMGAWSYNEQFF. The DNA of the CDR3 is TGTGCCTGGAGGATGGGGGCCTGGTCCTACAATGAGCAGTTCTTC.

J is TRBJ2-1 and V is TRBV10-2; 8 nucleotides line up with TRBD2. The germline V gene encodes CDR1 WSHSY and CDR2 SAAADI. The CDR3 is 15 amino acids. J was trimmed by 6 bases and V by 2 bases; bases with no gene match: 6. The chain's CDR3 is CASSEGPGGPNEQFF. The DNA for the CDR3 is TGCGCCAGCAGTGAGGGGCCGGGAGGGCCCAATGAGCAGTTCTTC.

This clone was detected once. The chain's CDR3 is CASSLVLQGKQETQYF. The CDR3 DNA is TGTGCCAGCAGCTTAGTCTTACAGGGAAAGCAAGAGACCCAGTACTTC. V gene TRBV7-8 combines with J gene TRBJ2-5; TRBD1 is a possible D gene (6 bases). V lost 1 base and J 2 bases, leaving 14 bases between the germline ends. The length of the CDR3 is 16 residues. CDR1 is SGHVS and CDR2 is FQNEAQ in the germline V gene.

This chain joins TRBV7-9 and TRBJ2-7, with D unclear. V lost 5 bases to trimming and J lost 3 bases, with 5 bases between them. The CDR3 has 11 residues. Germline values: CDR1 SEHNR, CDR2 FQNEAQ (reference sequence). CDR3 DNA sequence: TGTGCCAGCAGCCTAGACTACGAGCAGTACTTC. Protein: CASSLDYEQYF.

The V call is TRBV6-6, the J call TRBJ1-3; D is uncertain. The length of the CDR3 is 15 residues. V shed 5 bases and J shed 2 bases, with 13 bases lying between them. Germline V lookup: CDR1 MNHNY, CDR2 SVGAGI (reference sequence). The DNA for the CDR3 is TGTGCCAGCAGTGTACAGAGGAAGGCTGGAAACACCATATATTTT. Its protein product is CASSVQRKAGNTIYF.

This clone appeared once. The rearrangement joins TRBV5-6 to TRBJ1-1; no reliable D call. The CDR3 runs 13 residues. From germline, CDR1 is SGHDT and CDR2 YYEEEE. The V and J ends lost 5 bases and 5 bases respectively, with 13 bases between them. CDR3 region: CASRLRGRTEAFF. Written as DNA, the CDR3 is TGTGCCAGCAGACTAAGAGGACGGACTGAAGCTTTCTTT.

This rearrangement joins TRBV19 to TRBJ2-2; 10 positions agree with TRBD1. V gave up 5 bases and J gave up 5 bases; unmatched junction bases: 11. The CDR3 is 17 residues long. Germline V gene sequence: CDR1 LNHDA, CDR2 SQIVND (reference sequence). CDR3 loop: CASSPRTGGFWTGELFF. CDR3 nucleotides: TGTGCCAGTAGTCCCCGGACAGGGGGTTTCTGGACCGGGGAGCTGTTTTTT. The full variable domain, completed using reference TRBV19 and TRBJ2-2, is DGGITQSPKYLFRKEGQNVTLSCEQNLNHDAMYWYRQDPGQGLRLIYYSQIVNDFQKGDIAEGYSVSREKKESFPLTVTSAQKNPTAFYLCASSPRTGGFWTGELFFGEGSRLTVL.

This chain connects TRBV18 to TRBJ1-5, with a weak D call TRBD1 (6 bases). The CDR3 is made up of 14 amino acids. Trimming cost V 3 bases and J 5 bases, with 11 bases left between them. The germline gives CDR1 KGHSH, CDR2 LQKENI. The CDR3 nucleotides are TGTGCCAGCTCACCCCGGGACACGGATCAGCCCCAGCATTTT. It specifies CASSPRDTDQPQHF.

CDR3 loop: CASSLVLLAGLNEQFF. Here the CDR3 DNA reads TGTGCCAGCAGCTTAGTCCTCCTAGCGGGTTTAAATGAGCAGTTCTTC. The V and J genes are TRBV11-2 and TRBJ2-1, with TRBD2 identical over 8 bases. In germline, CDR1 is SGHAT, CDR2 FQNNGV. The CDR3 loop spans 16 amino acids. J gave up 7 bases and V 1 base, and 9 bases lay outside the gene matches.

The gene calls are TRBV9 and TRBJ2-7, with TRBD1 matching 8 bases. V shed 3 bases and J 5 bases; nucleotides not matched to a gene: 4. Germline values: CDR1 SGDLS, CDR2 YYNGEE. CDR3 length equals 13 residues. CDR3 nucleotides: TGTGCCAGCAGCGCGACAGGGGACGACGAGCAGTACTTC. Translation gives CASSATGDDEQYF.